This T cell receptor beta chain appears in the sequencing data of a study of blood T cell repertoires in COVID-19. CDR1 SEHNR and CDR2 FQNEAQ come from the germline V gene (reference sequence). V shed 5 bases and J shed 5 bases, with 21 bases lying between them. The CDR3 extends over 16 amino acids. Repertoires were generated with immunoSEQ multiplex PCR, while TCRdb's copy carries only in-frame clones and drops some. The table lists under 20,000 clones, 89% of them singletons. The sequence was collected from a man in his 60s with active COVID-19. The sequenced material came from peripheral blood. The chain has TRBV7-9 and TRBJ1-1, with D possibly TRBD1 on 5 matching bases. The CDR3 nucleotides read TGTGCCAGCAGCCTTTGGCTAGGACATTCTGGGACTGAAGCTTTCTTT. This translates into CASSLWLGHSGTEAFF.